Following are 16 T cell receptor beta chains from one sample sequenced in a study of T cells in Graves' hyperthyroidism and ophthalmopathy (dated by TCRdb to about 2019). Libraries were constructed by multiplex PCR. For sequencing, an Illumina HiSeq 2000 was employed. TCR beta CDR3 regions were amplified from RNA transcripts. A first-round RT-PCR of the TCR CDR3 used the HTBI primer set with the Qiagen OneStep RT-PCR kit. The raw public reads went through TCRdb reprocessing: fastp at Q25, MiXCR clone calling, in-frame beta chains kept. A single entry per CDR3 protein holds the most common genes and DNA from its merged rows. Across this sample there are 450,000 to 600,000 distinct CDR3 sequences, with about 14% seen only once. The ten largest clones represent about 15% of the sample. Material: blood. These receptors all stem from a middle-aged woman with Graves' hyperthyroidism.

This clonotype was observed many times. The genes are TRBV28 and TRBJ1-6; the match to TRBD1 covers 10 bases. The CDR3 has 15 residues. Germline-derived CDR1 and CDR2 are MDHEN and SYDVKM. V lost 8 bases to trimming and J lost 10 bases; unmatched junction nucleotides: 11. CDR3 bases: TGTGCCAGCGGTACCCCGGGACAGGGGATCTCACCCCTCCACTTT. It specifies CASGTPGQGISPLHF.

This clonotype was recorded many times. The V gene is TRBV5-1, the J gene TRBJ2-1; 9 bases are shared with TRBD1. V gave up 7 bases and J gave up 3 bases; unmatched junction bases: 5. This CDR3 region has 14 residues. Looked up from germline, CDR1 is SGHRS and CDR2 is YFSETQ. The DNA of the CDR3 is TGCGCCAGCCACCGGGACAGGGACTACAATGAGCAGTTCTTC. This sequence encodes CASHRDRDYNEQFF.

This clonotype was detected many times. In DNA form, the CDR3 reads TGTGCCAGCAGTCCCTTTGGTCCTGGAAACACCATATATTTT. It specifies CASSPFGPGNTIYF. The chain is built from TRBV27 and TRBJ1-3, with D unresolved. The CDR3 runs to 14 residues. Germline values: CDR1 MNHEY, CDR2 SMNVEV (reference sequence). V lost 5 bases and J lost 2, with 10 bases in between.

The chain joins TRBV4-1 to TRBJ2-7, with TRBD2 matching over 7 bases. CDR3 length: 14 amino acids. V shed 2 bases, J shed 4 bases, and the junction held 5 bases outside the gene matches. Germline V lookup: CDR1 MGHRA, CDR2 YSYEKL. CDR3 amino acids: CASSQTGTTYEQYF. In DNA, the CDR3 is TGCGCCAGCAGCCAAACCGGGACTACTTACGAGCAGTACTTC.

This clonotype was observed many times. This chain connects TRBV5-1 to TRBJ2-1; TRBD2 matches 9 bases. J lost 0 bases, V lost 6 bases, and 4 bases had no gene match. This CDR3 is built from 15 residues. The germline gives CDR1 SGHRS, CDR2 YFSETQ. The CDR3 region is CASTTSGSSYNEQFF. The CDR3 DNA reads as TGCGCCAGCACGACTAGCGGCAGCTCCTACAATGAGCAGTTCTTC. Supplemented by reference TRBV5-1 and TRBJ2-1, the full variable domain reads KAGVTQTPRYLIKTRGQQVTLSCSPISGHRSVSWYQQTPGQGLQFLFEYFSETQRNKGNFPGRFSGRQFSNSRSEMNVSTLELGDSALYLCASTTSGSSYNEQFFGPGTRLTVL.

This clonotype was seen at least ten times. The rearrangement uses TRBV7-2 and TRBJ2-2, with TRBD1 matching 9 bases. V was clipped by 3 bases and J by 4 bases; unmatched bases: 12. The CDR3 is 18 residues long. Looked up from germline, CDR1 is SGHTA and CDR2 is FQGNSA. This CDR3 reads CASSFTGQGPWGTGELFF. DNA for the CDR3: TGTGCCAGCAGCTTTACGGGACAGGGTCCTTGGGGCACCGGGGAGCTGTTTTTT.

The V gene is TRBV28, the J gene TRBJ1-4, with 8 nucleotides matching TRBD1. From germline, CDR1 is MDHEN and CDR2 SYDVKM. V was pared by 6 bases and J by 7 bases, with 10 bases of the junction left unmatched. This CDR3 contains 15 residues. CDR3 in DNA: TGTGCCAGCAGAAAAACAGGGGGTATCGGTGAAAAACTGTTTTTT. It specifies CASRKTGGIGEKLFF.

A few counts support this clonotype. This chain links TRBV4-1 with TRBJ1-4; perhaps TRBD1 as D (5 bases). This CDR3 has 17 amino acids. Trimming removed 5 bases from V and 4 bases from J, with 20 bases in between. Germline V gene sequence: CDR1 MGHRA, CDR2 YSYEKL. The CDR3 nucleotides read TGCGCCAGCAGCTTGCAACCCTCGGCGGGGGTTAATGAAAAACTGTTTTTT. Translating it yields CASSLQPSAGVNEKLFF.

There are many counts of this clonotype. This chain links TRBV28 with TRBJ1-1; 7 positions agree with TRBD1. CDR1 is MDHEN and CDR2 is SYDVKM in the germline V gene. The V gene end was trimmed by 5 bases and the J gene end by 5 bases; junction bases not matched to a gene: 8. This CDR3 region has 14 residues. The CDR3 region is CASSQPYRGTEAFF. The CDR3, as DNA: TGTGCCAGCAGTCAGCCCTACAGGGGTACTGAAGCTTTCTTT. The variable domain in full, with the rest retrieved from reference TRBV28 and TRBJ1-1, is DVKVTQSSRYLVKRTGEKVFLECVQDMDHENMFWYRQDPGLGLRLIYFSYDVKMKEKGDIPEGYSVSREKKERFSLILESASTNQTSMYLCASSQPYRGTEAFFGQGTRLTVV.

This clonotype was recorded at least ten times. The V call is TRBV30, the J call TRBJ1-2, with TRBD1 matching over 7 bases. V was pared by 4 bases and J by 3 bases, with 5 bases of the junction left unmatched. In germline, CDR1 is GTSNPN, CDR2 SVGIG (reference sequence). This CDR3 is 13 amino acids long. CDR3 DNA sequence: TGTGCCTGGAAAAGACAGGGCTACTATGGCTACACCTTC. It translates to CAWKRQGYYGYTF.

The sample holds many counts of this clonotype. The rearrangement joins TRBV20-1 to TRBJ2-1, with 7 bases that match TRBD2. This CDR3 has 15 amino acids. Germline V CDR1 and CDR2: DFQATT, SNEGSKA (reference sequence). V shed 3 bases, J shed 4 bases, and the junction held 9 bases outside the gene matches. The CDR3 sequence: CSASPSGISYNEQFF. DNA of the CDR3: TGCAGTGCTAGCCCCAGCGGGATAAGTTACAATGAGCAGTTCTTC.

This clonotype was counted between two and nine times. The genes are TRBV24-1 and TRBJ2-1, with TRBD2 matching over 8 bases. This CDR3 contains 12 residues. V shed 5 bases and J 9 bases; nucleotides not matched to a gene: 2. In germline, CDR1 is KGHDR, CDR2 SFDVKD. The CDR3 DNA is TGTGCCACCAGTGCGGGGGGGAGTGAGCAGTTCTTC. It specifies CATSAGGSEQFF.

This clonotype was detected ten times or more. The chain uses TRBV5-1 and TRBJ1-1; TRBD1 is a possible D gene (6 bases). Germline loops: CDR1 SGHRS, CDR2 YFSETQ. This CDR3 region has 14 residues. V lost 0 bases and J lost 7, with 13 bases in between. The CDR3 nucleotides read TGCGCCAGCAGCTTGGCGGACAGTTGGAATGAAGCTTTCTTT. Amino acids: CASSLADSWNEAFF.

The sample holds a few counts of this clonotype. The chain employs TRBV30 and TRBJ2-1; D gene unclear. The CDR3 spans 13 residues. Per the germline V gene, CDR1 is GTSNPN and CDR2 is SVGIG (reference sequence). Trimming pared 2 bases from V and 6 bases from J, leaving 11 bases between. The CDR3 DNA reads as TGTGCCTGGAGTTCTACACCTCCCAATGAGCAGTTCTTC. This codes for CAWSSTPPNEQFF.

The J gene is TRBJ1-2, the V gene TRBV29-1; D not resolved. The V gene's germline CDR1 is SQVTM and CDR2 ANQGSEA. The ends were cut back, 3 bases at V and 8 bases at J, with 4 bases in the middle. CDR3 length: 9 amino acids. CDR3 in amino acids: CSVDGGYTF. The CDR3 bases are TGCAGCGTTGACGGAGGCTACACCTTC. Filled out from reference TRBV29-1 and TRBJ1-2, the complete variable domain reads SAVISQKPSRDICQRGTSLTIQCQVDSQVTMMFWYRQQPGQSLTLIATANQGSEATYESGFVIDKFPISRPNLTFSTLTVSNMSPEDSSIYLCSVDGGYTFGSGTRLTVV.

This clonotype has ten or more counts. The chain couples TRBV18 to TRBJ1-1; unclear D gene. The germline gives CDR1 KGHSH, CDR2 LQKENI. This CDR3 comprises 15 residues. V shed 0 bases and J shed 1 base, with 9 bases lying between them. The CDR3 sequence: CASSPPLIPNTEAFF. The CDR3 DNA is TGTGCCAGCTCACCACCTCTTATACCGAACACTGAAGCTTTCTTT.